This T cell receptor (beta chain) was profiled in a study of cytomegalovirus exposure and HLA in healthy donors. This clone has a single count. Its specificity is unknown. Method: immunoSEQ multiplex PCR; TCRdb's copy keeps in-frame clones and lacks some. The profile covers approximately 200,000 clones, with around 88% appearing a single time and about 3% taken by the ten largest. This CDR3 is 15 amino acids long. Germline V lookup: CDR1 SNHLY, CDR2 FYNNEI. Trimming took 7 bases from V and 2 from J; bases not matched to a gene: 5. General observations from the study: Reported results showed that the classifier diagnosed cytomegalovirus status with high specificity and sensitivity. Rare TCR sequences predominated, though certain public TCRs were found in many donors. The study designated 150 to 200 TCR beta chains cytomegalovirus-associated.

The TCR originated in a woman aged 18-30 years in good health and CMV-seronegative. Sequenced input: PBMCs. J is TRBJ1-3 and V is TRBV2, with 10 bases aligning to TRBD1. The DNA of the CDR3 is TGTGCCAGCAAGTCCGGGACAGGGGCTGGAAACACCATATATTTT. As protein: CASKSGTGAGNTIYF.